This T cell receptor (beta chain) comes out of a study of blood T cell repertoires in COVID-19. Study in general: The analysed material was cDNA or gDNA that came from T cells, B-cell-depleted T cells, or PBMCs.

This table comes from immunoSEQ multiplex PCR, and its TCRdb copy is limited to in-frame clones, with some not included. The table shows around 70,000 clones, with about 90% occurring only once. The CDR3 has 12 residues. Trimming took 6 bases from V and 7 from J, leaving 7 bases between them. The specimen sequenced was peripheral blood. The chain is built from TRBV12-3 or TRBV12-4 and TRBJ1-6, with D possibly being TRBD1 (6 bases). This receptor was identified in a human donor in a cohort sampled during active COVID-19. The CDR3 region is CASSDRNSPLHF. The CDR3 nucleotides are TGTGCCAGCAGCGACAGGAATTCACCCCTCCACTTT.